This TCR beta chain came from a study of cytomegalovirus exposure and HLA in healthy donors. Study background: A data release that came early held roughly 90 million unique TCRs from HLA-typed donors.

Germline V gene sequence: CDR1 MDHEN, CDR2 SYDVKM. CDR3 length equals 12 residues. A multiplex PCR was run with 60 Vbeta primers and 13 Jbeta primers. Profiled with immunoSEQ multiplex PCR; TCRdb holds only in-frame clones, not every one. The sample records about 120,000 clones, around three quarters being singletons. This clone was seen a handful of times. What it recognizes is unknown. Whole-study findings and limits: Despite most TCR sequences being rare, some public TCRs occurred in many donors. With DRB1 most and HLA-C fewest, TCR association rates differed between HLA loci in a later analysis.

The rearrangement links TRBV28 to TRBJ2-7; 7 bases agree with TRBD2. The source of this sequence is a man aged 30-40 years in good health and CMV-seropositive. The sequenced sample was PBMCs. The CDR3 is CAAGPASYEQYF. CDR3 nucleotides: TGTGCAGCGGGGCCAGCCTCCTACGAGCAGTACTTC.